This T cell receptor (beta chain) emerged from a study of blood T cell repertoires in COVID-19. For the study at large: The United States, Italy and Spain provided the acute and convalescent COVID-19 samples.

Self-reported history from a screening survey and questionnaire set each donor's cohort. Among Cohort 3 donors, those recovered had two negative PCRs, clearance, or symptom resolution. Authors' data handling: How many nucleated cells were present was estimated from reference gene primer amplification. Method: immunoSEQ multiplex PCR; TCRdb's copy keeps in-frame clones and lacks some. V and J calls and clone size are those listed in that table; D and trimming were worked out from the DNA. The data contain almost 500,000 clones, 70% to 90% of them singletons. Source material: PBMCs or T cells enriched from blood (not recorded which). The TCR originated in a woman aged 60 to 75 who had recovered from COVID-19.

The CDR3 reads CASSVGPGGSTDTQYF. CDR3 sequence (DNA): TGTGCCAGCAGCGTAGGCCCAGGGGGCTCCACAGATACGCAGTATTTT. The chain uses TRBV9 and TRBJ2-3; TRBD1 matches at 8 bases. Germline CDR1 SGDLS, CDR2 YYNGEE. V trimming: 0 bases; J trimming: 2 bases; junction bases outside the gene matches: 5. The CDR3 extends over 16 amino acids. The full variable domain, rest sourced from reference TRBV9 and TRBJ2-3, is DSGVTQTPKHLITATGQRVTLRCSPRSGDLSVYWYQQSLDQGLQFLIQYYNGEERAKGNILERFSAQQFPDLHSELNLSSLELGDSALYFCASSVGPGGSTDTQYFGPGTRLTVL.